This TCR beta chain is drawn from a study of T cell repertoires in cytomegalovirus infection. CDR1 SEHNR and CDR2 FQNEAQ come from the germline V gene (reference sequence). CDR3 size: 12 residues. About this clonotype itself: A junction end diverges from the germline sequence, so it may reflect a read error.

A single record per CDR3 protein comes from TCRdb applying MiXCR to the reads. Of a few hundred thousand distinct CDR3 sequences listed, about 18% were seen once; the top ten hold less than 50%. The genes are TRBV7-9 and TRBJ2-3; TRBD1 might be the D (6 bases). The TCR was taken from a human donor in good health (CMV status not recorded). Some clones in this sample may be carry-over from other donors' samples. The sample was CD8+ T cells from PBMCs. The CDR3 bases are TGTGCCAGCAGATTAGTCGGGACACTCCAGTATTTT. Amino acids: CASRLVGTLQYF.